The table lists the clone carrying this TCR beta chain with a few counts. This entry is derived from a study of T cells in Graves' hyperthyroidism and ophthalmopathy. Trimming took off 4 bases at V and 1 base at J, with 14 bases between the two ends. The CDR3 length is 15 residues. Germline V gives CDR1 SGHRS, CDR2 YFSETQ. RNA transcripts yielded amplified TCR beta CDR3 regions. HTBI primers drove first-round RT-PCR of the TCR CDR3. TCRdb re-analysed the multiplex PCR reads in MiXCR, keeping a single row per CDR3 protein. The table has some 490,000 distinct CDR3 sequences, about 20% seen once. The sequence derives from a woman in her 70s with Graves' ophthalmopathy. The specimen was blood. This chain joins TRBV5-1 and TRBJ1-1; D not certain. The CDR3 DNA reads TGCGCCAGCAGCCCCGGGTCAAGGAAGAACACTGAAGCTTTCTTT. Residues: CASSPGSRKNTEAFF.